The 8 T cell receptor beta chains given below trace back to one sample, sequenced in a study of CD8 T cells in ankylosing spondylitis. TCRdb re-derived calls from the 5' RACE reads in MiXCR, one entry per CDR3 protein. The sample yields 150,000 to 200,000 distinct CDR3 sequences, roughly 13% seen once. The sequencing input was blood, either unsorted or a sorted T cell fraction (not recorded which). The receptors derive from a female donor with ankylosing spondylitis or in good health (not recorded which).

This clonotype was counted only a few times. The V and J genes are TRBV29-1 and TRBJ2-5; 8 nucleotides agree with TRBD1. The V segment lost 4 bases and the J segment 3 bases; nucleotides outside the gene matches: 7. From germline, CDR1 is SQVTM and CDR2 ANQGSEA. The CDR3 is 14 residues long. CDR3: CSVGAGGAEETQYF. The CDR3 DNA reads as TGCAGCGTTGGAGCAGGGGGCGCGGAAGAGACCCAGTACTTC. Filled out from reference TRBV29-1 and TRBJ2-5, the complete variable domain reads SAVISQKPSRDICQRGTSLTIQCQVDSQVTMMFWYRQQPGQSLTLIATANQGSEATYESGFVIDKFPISRPNLTFSTLTVSNMSPEDSSIYLCSVGAGGAEETQYFGPGTRLLVL.

There are many counts of this clonotype. The V gene is TRBV6-2 or TRBV6-3, the J gene TRBJ2-7; TRBD2 aligns across 10 bases. The germline V gene has CDR1 MNHEY and CDR2 SVGEGT. With V trimmed by 6 bases and J by 4 bases, 9 bases remained unmatched. The CDR3 is 15 amino acids. CDR3 loop: CASRTLAGEWYEQYF. The CDR3 DNA reads TGTGCCAGCAGGACCCTAGCGGGAGAATGGTACGAGCAGTACTTC.

This clonotype showed up many times. V usage is TRBV12-3 or TRBV12-4 and J usage is TRBJ1-5; possibly TRBD1 for D (5 bases). The CDR3 runs 13 residues. The V end was cut by 6 bases, the J end by 7 bases, with 13 bases between. The CDR3 loop is CASSREEEQPQHF. The CDR3 DNA reads as TGTGCCAGCAGCAGGGAAGAGGAACAGCCCCAGCATTTT.

The rearrangement links TRBV7-2 to TRBJ1-5; tentative D call: TRBD1 (5 bases). The CDR3 covers 15 residues. V lost 6 bases and J 0 bases, leaving 12 bases between the germline ends. In germline, CDR1 is SGHTA, CDR2 FQGNSA. CDR3 coding DNA: TGTGCCAGCAGTTATATGGGGGATAGCAATCAGCCCCAGCATTTT. It translates to CASSYMGDSNQPQHF. Using reference TRBV7-2 and TRBJ1-5 for the parts outside the CDR3, the full variable domain is GAGVSQSPSNKVTEKGKDVELRCDPISGHTALYWYRQSLGQGLEFLIYFQGNSAPDKSGLPSDRFSAERTGGSVSTLTIQRTQQEDSAVYLCASSYMGDSNQPQHFGDGTRLSIL.

This clonotype was counted at least ten times. The chain uses TRBV19 and TRBJ2-1; TRBD1 matches at 7 bases. The CDR3 length is 13 residues. Trimming took 2 bases from V and 9 from J; bases not matched to a gene: 4. CDR1 and CDR2 from the germline V gene are LNHDA and SQIVND (reference sequence). CDR3 protein: CASSITQGPEQFF. The CDR3 bases are TGTGCCAGTAGTATAACACAGGGGCCTGAGCAGTTCTTC.

This clonotype was seen many times. V usage is TRBV12-3 or TRBV12-4 and J usage is TRBJ2-7; D may be TRBD1 or TRBD2 (5 bases each). The CDR3 sequence is 14 residues long. V was trimmed by 8 bases and J by 2 bases, leaving 16 bases between them. CDR3 DNA sequence: TGTGCCAGCTTGGGGGTTAATGGGCCCTACGAGCAGTACTTC. This sequence encodes CASLGVNGPYEQYF.

Many counts were recorded for this clonotype. The V and J genes are TRBV5-1 and TRBJ2-1; tentative D call: TRBD1 (6 bases). V was cut by 2 bases and J by 8 bases, with 11 bases left in between. Germline CDR1 SGHRS, CDR2 YFSETQ. The CDR3 covers 13 residues. CDR3 region: CASSFSDSDEQFF. In nucleotides, the CDR3 is TGCGCCAGCAGCTTTTCGGACAGCGATGAGCAGTTCTTC.

This clonotype was counted at least ten times. The chain couples TRBV12-3 or TRBV12-4 to TRBJ1-3; D might be TRBD1 (5 bases). Deletions cut 7 bases from V and 7 bases from J, with 14 bases between. The CDR3 consists of 13 residues. CDR3 in amino acids: CASTTEPRNTIYF. DNA of the CDR3: TGTGCCAGCACGACAGAGCCCAGGAACACCATATATTTT.